The 14 T cell receptor beta chains given below trace back to one sample, sequenced in a study of CD4+ T cells in melanoma. Produced via immunoSEQ multiplex PCR; TCRdb's table is partial and in-frame only. Of around 50,000 clones listed, roughly 87% were seen once; the top ten hold about an eighth. Sequencing was performed on peripheral blood. The receptor set was obtained from a human donor with melanoma.

CDR3 residues: CASSPNMGLPYF. Written as DNA, the CDR3 is TGTGCCAGCAGCCCGAATATGGGGTTGCCATACTTC. The V call is TRBV7-9, the J call TRBJ2-7; no clear D gene. This CDR3 has 12 residues. V was cut by 5 bases and J by 13 bases, with 18 bases left in between. Germline CDR1 and CDR2: SEHNR and FQNEAQ (reference sequence). Based on the CDR3 plus reference TRBV7-9 and TRBJ2-7, the full variable domain is DTGVSQNPRHKITKRGQNVTFRCDPISEHNRLYWYRQTLGQGPEFLTYFQNEAQLEKSRLLSDRFSAERPKGSFSTLEIQRTEQGDSAMYLCASSPNMGLPYFGPGTRLTVT.

The sample holds a few counts of this clone. V is TRBV9 and J is TRBJ2-7, with 8 positions matching TRBD1. The CDR3 contains 14 residues. V shed 2 bases and J 3 bases; nucleotides not matched to a gene: 4. Germline CDR1 SGDLS, CDR2 YYNGEE. The CDR3 DNA reads TGTGCCAGCAGCGTCGGGACAGGTTACTACGAGCAGTACTTC. Amino acid sequence: CASSVGTGYYEQYF.

The V and J genes are TRBV6-6 and TRBJ1-3; no definite D call. CDR3 length: 14 amino acids. CDR1 is MNHNY and CDR2 is SVGAGI in the germline V gene (reference sequence). V lost 2 bases, J lost 2 bases, and 7 bases lay in between. Written as DNA, the CDR3 is TGTGCCAGCAGTTACCCGGCAGCTGGAAACACCATATATTTT. It is translated as CASSYPAAGNTIYF.

This chain joins TRBV30 and TRBJ1-6; D is unclear. The CDR3 loop spans 12 amino acids. V lost 4 bases to trimming and J lost 7 bases, with 8 bases between them. Germline V lookup: CDR1 GTSNPN, CDR2 SVGIG (reference sequence). CDR3 sequence (DNA): TGTGCCTGGATCTTGGGGAATTCACCCCTCCACTTT. Translation gives CAWILGNSPLHF.

V usage is TRBV16 and J usage is TRBJ1-2; perhaps TRBD1 as D (5 bases). Germline CDR1 is KGHSY and CDR2 is FQNENV. The CDR3 contains 14 residues. V was clipped by 0 bases and J by 4 bases, with 9 bases between them. The DNA of the CDR3 is TGTGCCAGCAGCCAATCAACAGGCGGCTATGGCTACACCTTC. It yields the protein CASSQSTGGYGYTF.

The chain joins TRBV5-8 to TRBJ1-5; the D is unclear. The CDR3 has 11 amino acids. V dropped 4 bases and J dropped 6 bases, with 5 bases sitting between them. Germline assignment: CDR1 SGHTS and CDR2 YDEGEE. This chain's CDR3 is CASSNGQPQHF. The CDR3 DNA is TGTGCCAGCAGCAATGGTCAGCCCCAGCATTTT.

In this sample, this clone turned up a few times. The rearrangement links TRBV5-4 to TRBJ2-3; 7 nucleotides line up with TRBD2. The CDR3 length is 15 residues. The J segment lost 3 bases and the V segment lost 5 bases, leaving 9 bases of the junction unmatched. Germline-derived CDR1 and CDR2 are SGHNT and YYREEE (reference sequence). CDR3 sequence (DNA): TGTGCCAGCAGTCTACCGACTAGCAGGACAGATACGCAGTATTTT. This gives the protein CASSLPTSRTDTQYF.

The sample holds one count of this clone. V is TRBV9 and J is TRBJ2-1; TRBD1 matches 12 bases. The CDR3 extends over 20 amino acids. Germline V gene lookup returns CDR1 SGDLS and CDR2 YYNGEE. The ends lost 3 bases at V and 5 bases at J; junction bases unmatched: 18. CDR3 coding DNA: TGTGCCAGCAGCGCCGGAGGCCGGGACAGGGGGCGCGGGGGGGACAATGAGCAGTTCTTC. Translating gives CASSAGGRDRGRGGDNEQFF.

The genes are TRBV28 and TRBJ2-7; 7 bases fit TRBD1. CDR1 is MDHEN and CDR2 is SYDVKM in the germline V gene. The CDR3 is made up of 14 amino acids. V gave up 6 bases and J gave up 3 bases; unmatched junction bases: 8. The chain's CDR3 is CASSSPTGSYEQYF. CDR3 in DNA: TGTGCCAGCAGCTCACCGACAGGGAGCTACGAGCAGTACTTC. Looking up the rest from reference TRBV28 and TRBJ2-7 gives the full variable domain: DVKVTQSSRYLVKRTGEKVFLECVQDMDHENMFWYRQDPGLGLRLIYFSYDVKMKEKGDIPEGYSVSREKKERFSLILESASTNQTSMYLCASSSPTGSYEQYFGPGTRLTVT.

J is TRBJ1-1 and V is TRBV6-1; D is possibly TRBD1 (5 bases). The CDR3 loop spans 15 amino acids. CDR1 and CDR2 (germline): MNHNS, SASEGT. The V end was cut by 2 bases, the J end by 6 bases, with 16 bases between. CDR3 sequence: CASSETGRTISEAFF. The CDR3 nucleotides read TGTGCCAGCAGTGAAACGGGACGGACAATCTCTGAAGCTTTCTTT.

V usage is TRBV10-3 and J usage is TRBJ2-3; TRBD2 aligns across 11 bases. V was clipped by 8 bases and J by 2 bases; unmatched bases: 6. The CDR3 totals 15 residues. The germline V gene encodes CDR1 ENHRY and CDR2 SYGVKD. CDR3 sequence reads: CAIAASGGNTDTQYF. CDR3 bases: TGTGCCATCGCTGCTAGCGGGGGGAACACAGATACGCAGTATTTT.

The chain recombines TRBV7-9 with TRBJ1-1; D unclear. Germline V lookup: CDR1 SEHNR, CDR2 FQNEAQ (reference sequence). Trimming pared 7 bases from V and 5 bases from J, leaving 11 bases between. The CDR3 covers 12 residues. CDR3 nucleotide sequence: TGTGCCAGCATGGAGGGAGGGACTGAAGCTTTCTTT. This encodes CASMEGGTEAFF.

This chain uses TRBV5-4 with TRBJ2-7; D is perhaps TRBD1 (5 bases). CDR1 and CDR2 (germline): SGHNT, YYREEE (reference sequence). V was trimmed by 0 bases and J by 2 bases, leaving 9 bases between them. The CDR3 is made up of 14 amino acids. Here the CDR3 DNA reads TGTGCCAGCAGCTTGGGGGGCAACCCCTACGAGCAGTACTTC. Encoded protein: CASSLGGNPYEQYF.

This chain links TRBV5-5 with TRBJ1-2, with D hard to call. This CDR3 contains 15 residues. Germline V gene data show CDR1 as SGHKS and CDR2 as YYEKEE (reference sequence). V lost 5 bases, J lost 10 bases, and 24 bases lay in between. DNA of the CDR3: TGTGCCAGCAGTTTCTCCGATTTGTCAGCCCTATTCTACACCTTC. This encodes CASSFSDLSALFYTF.